A selection of T cell receptor beta chains follows, all from one sample in a study of shared T cell receptors in the human thymus. The repertoire was sequenced with immunoSEQ multiplex PCR; TCRdb's copy has only in-frame clones and lacks some. This sample has some 640,000 clones, with more than 70% found just once. These records were also assigned to another study, of human thymus T cells.

The specimen was thymocytes. Receptors originate from a boy younger than two with a congenital heart defect. CDR3s include the opening cysteine and the closing phenylalanine or tryptophan. D genes are given only for firm matches. Not every row has a clone size; where given, it reads once, few, many or a size class.

j_call,d_call,cdr3_length,clone_size,v_call,cdr3_nt,cdr3_aa
TRBJ1-4,TRBD1,15,.,TRBV7-3,TGTGCCAGCAGCTTAAGGGGTCAGGGGGATGAAAAACTGTTTTTT,CASSLRGQGDEKLFF
TRBJ1-1,.,14,.,TRBV4-1,TGCGCCAGCAGCCAGAGAACAGTGAAATATGAAGCTTTCTTT,CASSQRTVKYEAFF
TRBJ2-1,.,13,.,TRBV5-6,TGTGCCAGCAGCTTTGGCAGGTATAATGAGCAGTTCTTC,CASSFGRYNEQFF
TRBJ2-5,.,16,.,TRBV11-2,TGTGCCAGCAGCCCCGAGGTGAGGAAGTTGTGGGAGACCCAGTACTTC,CASSPEVRKLWETQYF
TRBJ2-1,.,17,.,TRBV5-5,TGTGCCAGCAGCTTGTTCAGTGGGGGGACCTCCTACAATGAGCAGTTCTTC,CASSLFSGGTSYNEQFF
TRBJ1-4,TRBD1,17,.,TRBV18,TGTGCCAGCTACCCGGGACAGGAGTACCCCACTAATGAAAAACTGTTTTTT,CASYPGQEYPTNEKLFF
TRBJ2-1,TRBD2,14,.,TRBV30,TGTGCCTGGAAGGCGCGGGGGGCATCAAATGAGCAGTTCTTC,CAWKARGASNEQFF
TRBJ2-1,TRBD2,18,.,TRBV2,TGTGCCAGCAAGTTCGGTAGCGGGAGGGCCTTCGCCTACAATGAGCAGTTCTTC,CASKFGSGRAFAYNEQFF
TRBJ1-6,TRBD1,20,once,TRBV14,TGTGCCAGCAGCCAAGTCTACAGGGGCGATCCCCTCTCCTATAATTCCCCCCTCCACTTT,CASSQVYRGDPLSYNSPLHF
TRBJ1-2,.,14,once,TRBV5-6,TGTGCCAGCAGCGGCAGGGTTTTTTTATATGGCTACACCTTC,CASSGRVFLYGYTF
TRBJ2-3,.,22,.,TRBV9,TGTGCCAGCAGCGTAGATCCCGGGGATGGGGGGACAGAAAAAAAGGGCACAGATACGCAGTATTTT,CASSVDPGDGGTEKKGTDTQYF
TRBJ2-1,.,15,.,TRBV10-3,TGTGCCATCAGCCCCACGGGACTGCCAGAATCTGAGCAGTTCTTC,CAISPTGLPESEQFF
TRBJ2-1,.,14,.,TRBV6-1,TGTGCCAGCCTAGTCACCAGTGGGTACAATGAGCAGTTCTTC,CASLVTSGYNEQFF
TRBJ2-1,.,13,.,TRBV9,TGTGCCAGCAGCGTAACCGGGGGCAATGAGCAGTTCTTC,CASSVTGGNEQFF
TRBJ1-5,TRBD1,17,.,TRBV28,TGTGCCAGCAGTCTTCGGATTTCACAGGGGACGAGGGAGCCCCAGCATTTT,CASSLRISQGTREPQHF
TRBJ2-3,TRBD2,16,.,TRBV7-9,TGTGCCAGCAGCCCACCTAGCGGGAGGGCCTCAGATACGCAGTATTTT,CASSPPSGRASDTQYF
TRBJ2-2,TRBD2,18,.,TRBV5-1,TGCGCCAGCAGCTTGAATATAGCGGGAGGGCCTCTGTCCGGGGAGCTGTTTTTT,CASSLNIAGGPLSGELFF
TRBJ2-5,.,14,.,TRBV18,TGTGCCAGCTCACCACGCGGGGCCTTGGGGACCCAGTACTTC,CASSPRGALGTQYF
TRBJ2-2,.,16,few,TRBV14,TGTGCCAGCAGCCAAGAAGGCAGGGAGGACACCGGGGAGCTGTTTTTT,CASSQEGREDTGELFF
TRBJ2-7,.,16,.,TRBV5-1,TGCGCCAGCAGCTTGCAACCGGACACTCGGACCTACGAGCAGTACTTC,CASSLQPDTRTYEQYF
TRBJ1-2,TRBD1,15,.,TRBV6-1,TGTGCCAGCAGTGAACCGGGACAGGGGCACTATGGCTACACCTTC,CASSEPGQGHYGYTF
TRBJ1-5,TRBD1,15,.,TRBV19,TGTGCCAGTAGTACAGGGGGCTTAGGTAATCAGCCCCAGCATTTT,CASSTGGLGNQPQHF
TRBJ1-3,.,13,.,TRBV28,TGTGCCAGCATGGTCAGGGCAGGAAACACCATATATTTT,CASMVRAGNTIYF
TRBJ1-1,.,14,.,TRBV7-6,TGTGCCAGCAGCTTAGTGGAGGTCGGAACTGAAGCTTTCTTT,CASSLVEVGTEAFF
TRBJ2-3,TRBD2,12,.,TRBV29-1,TGCAGCGAGGGGACTACCACAGATACGCAGTATTTT,CSEGTTTDTQYF
TRBJ2-1,.,15,.,TRBV5-1,TGCGCCAGCAGCTCGTCCGGGACACGGGACAATGAGCAGTTCTTC,CASSSSGTRDNEQFF
TRBJ1-1,.,11,few,TRBV6-4,TGTGCCAGCCGCCGGGGCACTGAAGCTTTCTTT,CASRRGTEAFF
TRBJ1-5,TRBD1,18,.,TRBV19,TGTGCCAGTACCGTAGCCCCCCCAGGGGGCTTGAGCAATCAGCCCCAGCATTTT,CASTVAPPGGLSNQPQHF
TRBJ1-1,TRBD1,16,.,TRBV27,TGTGCCAGCAGTTCGAGACAGGGGACCATGAACACTGAAGCTTTCTTT,CASSSRQGTMNTEAFF
TRBJ2-5,TRBD2,17,few,TRBV14,TGTGCCAGCAGCCAGTCTAGCGGGGGGGCCGTAAAAGAGACCCAGTACTTC,CASSQSSGGAVKETQYF
TRBJ1-1,.,15,.,TRBV11-3,TGTGCCAGCAGCTTAGGGACCCGGGGGGTAACTGAAGCTTTCTTT,CASSLGTRGVTEAFF
TRBJ2-7,.,15,.,TRBV10-1,TGCGCCAGCAGTGAGTCGGTGGTACAGGCCTACGAGCAGTACTTC,CASSESVVQAYEQYF
TRBJ2-7,TRBD2,17,.,TRBV7-9,TGTGCCAGCAGCTTAAGGTCCGGACTAGCGGGAGAATACGAGCAGTACTTC,CASSLRSGLAGEYEQYF
TRBJ1-3,TRBD1,16,.,TRBV9,TGTGCCAGCAGCGTAGAAGAGACAGGGGCAGGAAACACCATATATTTT,CASSVEETGAGNTIYF
TRBJ2-1,TRBD1,16,.,TRBV25-1,TGTGCCAGCAGTGATTCCTCTCGACAGGGGCGTGATGAGCAGTTCTTC,CASSDSSRQGRDEQFF
TRBJ2-1,.,14,.,TRBV27,TGTGCCAGCAAGAGGTCCAGACCCTACAATGAGCAGTTCTTC,CASKRSRPYNEQFF
TRBJ1-4,TRBD1,15,.,TRBV18,TGTGCCAGCTCACCCGCGTACAGGGGCCAAGAAAAACTGTTTTTT,CASSPAYRGQEKLFF
TRBJ2-1,.,18,.,TRBV11-2,TGTGCCAGCAGCTTAGGGGGTACAGGCCTTAGCTCCTACAATGAGCAGTTCTTC,CASSLGGTGLSSYNEQFF
TRBJ2-1,.,15,.,TRBV7-2,TGTGCCAGCAACACCGGGACTCCACTCTACAATGAGCAGTTCTTC,CASNTGTPLYNEQFF
TRBJ1-1,.,13,.,TRBV29-1,TGCAGCGTTGAAGGAGGTTTGGGTACTGAAGCTTTCTTT,CSVEGGLGTEAFF
TRBJ2-1,TRBD2,16,.,TRBV4-1,TGCGCCAGCAGCCACGCCGGGACTAGCCTCTACAATGAGCAGTTCTTC,CASSHAGTSLYNEQFF
TRBJ2-7,.,15,.,TRBV28,TGTGCCAGCAGTTCCCAAAACCCAACAGGCCGCGAGCAGTACTTC,CASSSQNPTGREQYF
TRBJ1-5,.,15,.,TRBV6-1,TGTGCCAGCAGTGTAAAGAAGAACACCGATCAGCCCCAGCATTTT,CASSVKKNTDQPQHF
TRBJ1-1,TRBD1,15,.,TRBV9,TGTGCCAGCAGCACTTGGGACAGGGGGAACACTGAAGCTTTCTTT,CASSTWDRGNTEAFF
TRBJ1-3,TRBD1,16,once,TRBV28,TGTGCCAGCAGTTGGGGGACAGGGAGGGCTGGAAACACCATATATTTT,CASSWGTGRAGNTIYF
TRBJ2-7,TRBD2,15,few,TRBV27,TGTGCCAGCAGTTCGCGACTAGCGGGGACATACGAGCAGTACTTC,CASSSRLAGTYEQYF
TRBJ1-5,.,11,.,TRBV20-1,TGCAGTGTTCAGGGTAATCAGCCCCAGCATTTT,CSVQGNQPQHF
TRBJ1-4,TRBD1,14,few,TRBV6-6,TGTGCCAGCAGTTACGCGGACAGGGATGAAAAACTGTTTTTT,CASSYADRDEKLFF
TRBJ1-4,TRBD1,18,.,TRBV30,TGTGCCTGGAACCTGGACAGGGGAGAAGGCCCAACTAATGAAAAACTGTTTTTT,CAWNLDRGEGPTNEKLFF
TRBJ2-1,TRBD1,15,.,TRBV5-6,TGTGCCAGCAGCTTGTTACAGGGGCCCTACAATGAGCAGTTCTTC,CASSLLQGPYNEQFF